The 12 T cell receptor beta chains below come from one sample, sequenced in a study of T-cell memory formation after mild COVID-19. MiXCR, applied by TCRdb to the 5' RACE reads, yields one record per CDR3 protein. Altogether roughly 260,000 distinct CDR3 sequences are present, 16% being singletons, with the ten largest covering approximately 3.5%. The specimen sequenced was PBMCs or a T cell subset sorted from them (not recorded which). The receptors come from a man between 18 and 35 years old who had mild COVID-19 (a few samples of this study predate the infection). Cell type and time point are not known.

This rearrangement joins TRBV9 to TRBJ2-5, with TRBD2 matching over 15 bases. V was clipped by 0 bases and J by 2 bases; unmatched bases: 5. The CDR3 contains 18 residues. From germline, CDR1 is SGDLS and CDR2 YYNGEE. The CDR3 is CASSVGPGLAGGQETQYF. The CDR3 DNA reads TGTGCCAGCAGCGTAGGGCCGGGACTAGCGGGGGGACAAGAGACCCAGTACTTC.

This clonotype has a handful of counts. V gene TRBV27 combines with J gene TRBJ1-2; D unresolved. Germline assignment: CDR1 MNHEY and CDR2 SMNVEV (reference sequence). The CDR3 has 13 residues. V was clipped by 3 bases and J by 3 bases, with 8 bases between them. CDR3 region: CASSLDGDYGYTF. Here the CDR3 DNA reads TGTGCCAGCAGTTTGGACGGGGACTATGGCTACACCTTC.

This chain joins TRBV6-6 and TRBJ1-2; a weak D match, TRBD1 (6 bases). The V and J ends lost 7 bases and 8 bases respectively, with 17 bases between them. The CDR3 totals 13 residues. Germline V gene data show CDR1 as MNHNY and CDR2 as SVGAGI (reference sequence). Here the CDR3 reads CASTPGGAGGYTF. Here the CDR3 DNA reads TGTGCCAGCACCCCGGGGGGGGCCGGGGGCTACACCTTC.

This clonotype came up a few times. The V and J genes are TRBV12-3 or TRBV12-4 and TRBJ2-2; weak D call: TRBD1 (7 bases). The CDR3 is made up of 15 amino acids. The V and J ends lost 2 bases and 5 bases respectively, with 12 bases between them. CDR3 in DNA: TGTGCCAGCAGTTTAAAGGCAGGGGGGACCGGGGAGCTGTTTTTT. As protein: CASSLKAGGTGELFF.

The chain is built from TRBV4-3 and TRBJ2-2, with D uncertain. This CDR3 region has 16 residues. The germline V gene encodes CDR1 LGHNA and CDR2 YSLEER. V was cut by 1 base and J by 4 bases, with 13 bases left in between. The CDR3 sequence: CASSQVAPKVTGELFF. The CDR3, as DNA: TGCGCCAGCAGCCAAGTGGCACCGAAGGTCACCGGGGAGCTGTTTTTT.

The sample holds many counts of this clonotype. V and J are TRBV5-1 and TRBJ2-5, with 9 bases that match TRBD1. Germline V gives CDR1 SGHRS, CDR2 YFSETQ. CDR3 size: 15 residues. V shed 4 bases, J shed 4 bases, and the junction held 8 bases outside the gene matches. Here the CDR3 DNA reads TGCGCCAGCAGCACCGGGACAGGGAGGATAGAGACCCAGTACTTC. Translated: CASSTGTGRIETQYF.

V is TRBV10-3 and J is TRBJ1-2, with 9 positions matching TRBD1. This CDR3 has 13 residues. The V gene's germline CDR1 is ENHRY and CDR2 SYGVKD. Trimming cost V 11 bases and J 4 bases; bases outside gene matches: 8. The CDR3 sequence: CAGAGQGTYGYTF. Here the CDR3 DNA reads TGTGCCGGGGCCGGACAGGGGACCTATGGCTACACCTTC.

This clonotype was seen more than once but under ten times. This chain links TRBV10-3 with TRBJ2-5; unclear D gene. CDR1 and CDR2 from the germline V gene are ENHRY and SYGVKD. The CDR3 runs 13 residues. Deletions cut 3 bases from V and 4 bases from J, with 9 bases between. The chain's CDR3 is CAISEIRLETQYF. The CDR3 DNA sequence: TGTGCCATCAGTGAAATCAGACTAGAGACCCAGTACTTC.

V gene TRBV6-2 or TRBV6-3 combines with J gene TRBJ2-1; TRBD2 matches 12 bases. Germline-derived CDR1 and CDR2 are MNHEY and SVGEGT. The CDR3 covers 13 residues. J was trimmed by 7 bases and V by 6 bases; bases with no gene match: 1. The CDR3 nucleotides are TGTGCCAGCAGAACTAGCGGGGGGAATGAGCAGTTCTTC. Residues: CASRTSGGNEQFF.

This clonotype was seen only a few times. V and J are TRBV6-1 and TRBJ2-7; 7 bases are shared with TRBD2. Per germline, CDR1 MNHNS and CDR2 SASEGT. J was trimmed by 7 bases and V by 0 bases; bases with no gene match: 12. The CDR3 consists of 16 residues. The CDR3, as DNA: TGTGCCAGCAGTGAAGCGGGAAGCGGGGTGGGTCTGGAGCAGTACTTC. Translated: CASSEAGSGVGLEQYF.

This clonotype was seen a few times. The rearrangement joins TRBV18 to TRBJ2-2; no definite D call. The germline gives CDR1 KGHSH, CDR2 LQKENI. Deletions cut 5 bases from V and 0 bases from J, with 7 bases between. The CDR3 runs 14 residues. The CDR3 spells CASSDIPNTGELFF. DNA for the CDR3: TGTGCCAGCTCAGACATCCCGAACACCGGGGAGCTGTTTTTT.

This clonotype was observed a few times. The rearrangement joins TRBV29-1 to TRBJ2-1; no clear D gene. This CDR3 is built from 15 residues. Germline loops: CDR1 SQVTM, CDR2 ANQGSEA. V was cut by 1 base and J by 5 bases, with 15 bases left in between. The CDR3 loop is CSVEGTKRPNNEQFF. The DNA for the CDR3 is TGCAGCGTTGAAGGAACCAAAAGGCCCAACAATGAGCAGTTCTTC.